This T cell receptor (beta chain) was identified in a study of CD8+ T cells in alopecia areata. Study outcomes and limitations: TCRs were shared less clearly across patients than in mice, possibly for HLA-related reasons. Across lesional scalp, and particularly alopecia totalis/universalis, clonality surpassed that of normal scalp. Sequencing of scalp samples also captures resident alphabeta T cells of normal skin.

Sorting of CD4+ and CD8+ T cells was performed on PBMCs. cDNA reverse transcribed from extracted RNA served as the sequencing template. Clones were read by immunoSEQ multiplex PCR, and TCRdb kept only the in-frame ones, dropping some. The sample contains 150,000 to 200,000 clones, 45% to 60% of which appear only once. With regard to this clone: As yet, its antigen is unknown.

The CDR3 covers 14 residues. Germline CDR1 is SGDLS and CDR2 is YYNGEE. Trimming cost V 3 bases and J 4 bases, with 13 bases left between them. This chain joins TRBV9 and TRBJ1-2, with a weak D call TRBD1 (5 bases). Sequencing was done on a sample of CD4+ T cells sorted from blood. The TCR originated in a human donor in good health. Written as DNA, the CDR3 is TGTGCCAGCAGCGCCGATGGGGGAGGCTATGGCTACACCTTC. Amino acid sequence: CASSADGGGYGYTF.